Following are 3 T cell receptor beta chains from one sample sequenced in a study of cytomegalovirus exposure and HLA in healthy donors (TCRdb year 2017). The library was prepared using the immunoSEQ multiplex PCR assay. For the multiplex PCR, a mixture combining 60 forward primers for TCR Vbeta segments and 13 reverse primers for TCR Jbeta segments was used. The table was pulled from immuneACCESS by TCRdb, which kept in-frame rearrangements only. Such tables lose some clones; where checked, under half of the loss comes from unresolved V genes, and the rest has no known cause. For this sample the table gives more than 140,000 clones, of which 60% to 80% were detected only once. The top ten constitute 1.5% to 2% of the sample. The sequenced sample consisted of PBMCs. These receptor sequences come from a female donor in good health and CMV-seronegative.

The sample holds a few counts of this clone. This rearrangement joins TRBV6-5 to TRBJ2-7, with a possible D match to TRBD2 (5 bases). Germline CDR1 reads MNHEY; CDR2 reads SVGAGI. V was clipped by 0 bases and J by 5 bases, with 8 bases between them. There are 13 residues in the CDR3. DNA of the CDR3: TGTGCCAGCAGTTACTCCCGGGATCACGAGCAGTACTTC. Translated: CASSYSRDHEQYF.

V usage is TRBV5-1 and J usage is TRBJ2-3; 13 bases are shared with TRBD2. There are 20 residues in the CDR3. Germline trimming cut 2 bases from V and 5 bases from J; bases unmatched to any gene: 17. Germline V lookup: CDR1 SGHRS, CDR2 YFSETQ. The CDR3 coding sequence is TGCGCCAGCAGCTTCCTACCACGAATGACTAGCGGGGGGCCGGGAGATACGCAGTATTTT. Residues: CASSFLPRMTSGGPGDTQYF.

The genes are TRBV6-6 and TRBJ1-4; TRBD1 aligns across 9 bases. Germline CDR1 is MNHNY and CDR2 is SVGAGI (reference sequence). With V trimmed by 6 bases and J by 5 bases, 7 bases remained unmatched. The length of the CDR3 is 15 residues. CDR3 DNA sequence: TGTGCCAGCAGCTCCGGGACAGGGCGGAATGAAAAACTGTTTTTT. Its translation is CASSSGTGRNEKLFF.